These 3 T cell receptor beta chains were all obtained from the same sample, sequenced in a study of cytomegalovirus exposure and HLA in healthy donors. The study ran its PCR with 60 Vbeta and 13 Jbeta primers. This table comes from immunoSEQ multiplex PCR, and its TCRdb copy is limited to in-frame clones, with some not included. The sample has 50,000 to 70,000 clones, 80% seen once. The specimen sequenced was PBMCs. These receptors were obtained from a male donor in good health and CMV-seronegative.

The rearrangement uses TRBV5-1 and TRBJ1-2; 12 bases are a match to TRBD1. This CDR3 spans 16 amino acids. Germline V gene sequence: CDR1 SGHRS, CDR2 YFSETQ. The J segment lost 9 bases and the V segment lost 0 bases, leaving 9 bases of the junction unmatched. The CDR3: CASSLETGQGARRYTF. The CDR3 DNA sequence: TGCGCCAGCAGCTTGGAAACGGGACAGGGGGCGCGACGCTACACCTTC.

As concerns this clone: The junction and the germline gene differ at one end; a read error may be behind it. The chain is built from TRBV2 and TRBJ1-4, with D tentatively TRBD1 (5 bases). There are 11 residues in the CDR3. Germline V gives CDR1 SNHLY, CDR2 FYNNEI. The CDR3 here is CASSEGPPTVF. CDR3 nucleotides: TGTGCCAGCAGTGAAGGCCCCCCGACAGTTTTT.

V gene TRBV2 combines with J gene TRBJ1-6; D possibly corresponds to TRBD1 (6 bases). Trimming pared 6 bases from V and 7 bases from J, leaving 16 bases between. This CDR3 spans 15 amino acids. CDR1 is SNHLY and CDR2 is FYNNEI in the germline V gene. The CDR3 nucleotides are TGTGCCAGCAGGGGCTACAGGGAAGGGAATTCACCCCTCCACTTT. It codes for CASRGYREGNSPLHF. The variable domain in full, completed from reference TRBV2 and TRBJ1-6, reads EPEVTQTPSHQVTQMGQEVILRCVPISNHLYFYWYRQILGQKVEFLVSFYNNEISEKSEIFDDQFSVERPDGSNFTLKIRSTKLEDSAMYFCASRGYREGNSPLHFGNGTRLTVT.